The 6 T cell receptor beta chains below were found in one sample sequenced in a study of T cells expressing NK-cell markers. One entry per CDR3 protein, without DNA, is what TCRdb gives after re-calling the 5' RACE reads. The table lists some 150,000 distinct CDR3 sequences, with roughly an eighth in the top ten. Material for sequencing was blood T cells: a sorted CD56 or NKG2C T cell subset, CD4+ or CD8+ T cells, or bulk PBMC T cells (not recorded which). The origin of the receptors is a man aged 18 to 29 in good health.

The chain employs TRBV13 and TRBJ2-1; the TCRdb call, TRBD2, lacks DNA for checking. This CDR3 region has 15 residues. Germline assignment: CDR1 PRHDT and CDR2 FYEKMQ (reference sequence). The CDR3 spells CASSSTGGPMDEQFF. Full variable domain (missing parts from reference TRBV13 and TRBJ2-1): AAGVIQSPRHLIKEKRETATLKCYPIPRHDTVYWYQQGPGQDPQFLISFYEKMQSDKGSIPDRFSAQQFSDYHSELNMSSLELGDSALYFCASSSTGGPMDEQFFGPGTRLTVL.

This CDR3 is CASSFFATEAFF. The chain has TRBV7-9 and TRBJ1-1. The CDR3 totals 12 residues. Germline V gives CDR1 SEHNR, CDR2 FQNEAQ (reference sequence).

V usage is TRBV11-1 and J usage is TRBJ2-3; TCRdb's assignment of TRBD2 cannot be checked, as there is no DNA. Looked up from germline, CDR1 is SGHAT and CDR2 is FQDESV (reference sequence). The CDR3 has 18 residues. The CDR3 loop reads CASSLFQAGRQGTDTQYF.

This rearrangement joins TRBV7-9 to TRBJ2-5; TCRdb returns TRBD1, unconfirmable since there is no DNA. CDR1 and CDR2 from the germline V gene are SEHNR and FQNEAQ (reference sequence). The CDR3 runs to 16 residues. The CDR3 spells CASSSREYGGQETQYF.

The chain uses TRBV12-3 or TRBV12-4 and TRBJ2-3; without DNA, the TCRdb call of TRBD2 cannot be checked. The CDR3 has 14 residues. This CDR3 is CASSHPDATDTQYF.

The CDR3 protein is CAWSVGVITEAFF. The chain recombines TRBV30 with TRBJ1-1; TCRdb selects TRBD1, and the lack of DNA leaves this call unchecked. The CDR3 consists of 13 residues. CDR1 is GTSNPN, CDR2 SVGIG, per germline (reference sequence).